The clone carrying this T cell receptor beta chain was detected only once. Its matching antigen is unknown. The source of the sample is a study of brain T cells in children with intractable seizures. The protocol was immunoSEQ multiplex PCR, while the TCRdb copy is restricted to in-frame clones and leaves out a portion. The table lists about 22,000 clones, 90% to 95% of them singletons. The study's findings and limits: HCMV serostatus was not known, and viral specificity came from CDR3 similarity only.

This CDR3 comprises 17 residues. Germline V gives CDR1 MDHEN, CDR2 SYDVKM. The V end was cut by 1 base, the J end by 1 base, with 16 bases between. The starting material was peripheral blood, obtained at surgery. The clonotype originates from a boy aged 10-17 years with focal cortical dysplasia and intractable seizures. The rearrangement uses TRBV28 and TRBJ2-5; D perhaps matches TRBD2 (6 bases). CDR3 in amino acids: CASSLSSHTSSQETQYF. In DNA form, the CDR3 reads TGTGCCAGCAGTTTATCATCGCACACTAGCTCCCAAGAGACCCAGTACTTC.